This T cell receptor beta chain is drawn from a study of cytomegalovirus exposure and HLA in healthy donors. The germline V gene has CDR1 MNHNS and CDR2 SASEGT. This CDR3 is built from 14 residues. Trimming shortened V by 6 bases and J by 3 bases, and 12 bases separated the two germline ends. The study ran its PCR with 60 Vbeta and 13 Jbeta primers. Clones were read by immunoSEQ multiplex PCR, and TCRdb kept only the in-frame ones, dropping some. The table lists approximately 220,000 clones, around three quarters of them singletons, with 15% to 19% in the top ten. This chain joins TRBV6-1 and TRBJ1-3; D is ambiguous. The material sequenced was PBMCs. This TCR was recovered from a man in his forties in good health and CMV-seronegative. The chain's CDR3 is CASRTGTIGNTIYF. In DNA, the CDR3 is TGTGCCAGCAGGACTGGTACAATTGGAAACACCATATATTTT.